This T cell receptor (beta chain) was retrieved from a study of cytomegalovirus exposure and HLA in healthy donors. Study findings and constraints: Cytomegalovirus-associated status was assigned to about 170 TCR beta chains. Rarity marked most TCR sequences, yet some public TCRs occurred in many donors.

These donors were members of the 120-subject validation cohort, a group separate from the approximately 670-subject first cohort. The protocol was immunoSEQ multiplex PCR, while the TCRdb copy is restricted to in-frame clones and leaves out a portion. Among more than 95,000 clones listed, 86% were seen once. Trimming pared 6 bases from V and 5 bases from J, leaving 10 bases between. The V gene's germline CDR1 is SNHLY and CDR2 FYNNEI. The CDR3 has 12 amino acids. Worth noting for this clone: The antigen is undetermined.

Input material: PBMCs. V usage is TRBV2 and J usage is TRBJ2-5; D might be TRBD1 (5 bases). The TCR originated in a woman under 30 in good health and CMV-seropositive. Here the CDR3 DNA reads TGTGCCAGCAGCCCAGCAGGGGAGACCCAGTACTTC. Its protein is CASSPAGETQYF.